The 24 T cell receptor beta chains in this list originate from one sample, sequenced in a study of blood T cell repertoires in COVID-19. Measured with immunoSEQ multiplex PCR; TCRdb has only the in-frame clones, and not every one. The profile shows about 180,000 clones, approximately 86% of them singletons. Input material: peripheral blood. The source of these receptors is a woman aged 30 to 39 with active or convalescent COVID-19.

The CDR3 coding sequence is TGTGCCAGCATGTGGGACAGGGGAACTTCACCCCTCCACTTT. Translation: CASMWDRGTSPLHF. This chain connects TRBV6-5 to TRBJ1-6, with TRBD1 matching 10 bases. The length of the CDR3 is 14 residues. CDR1 MNHEY and CDR2 SVGAGI come from the germline V gene. Germline trimming cut 7 bases from V and 9 bases from J; bases unmatched to any gene: 6.

In its sample, this clone was seen once. This chain uses TRBV6-5 with TRBJ1-1, with TRBD1 as a possible D gene (5 bases). The length of the CDR3 is 15 residues. V was trimmed by 5 bases and J by 0 bases, leaving 13 bases between them. Germline-derived CDR1 and CDR2 are MNHEY and SVGAGI. The CDR3 DNA reads as TGTGCCAGCAGTCCCCTTGGGACTGTGAACACTGAAGCTTTCTTT. Its protein product is CASSPLGTVNTEAFF.

The chain recombines TRBV3-1 (or the pseudogene TRBV3-2) with TRBJ1-2; 8 bases are shared with TRBD1. Germline V CDR1 and CDR2: LGHDT, YNNKEL (reference sequence). V lost 1 base and J lost 6; bases outside the gene matches: 4. This CDR3 is 14 amino acids long. This CDR3 is CASSQGQGSDGYTF. CDR3 in DNA: TGTGCCAGCAGCCAAGGACAGGGGAGCGATGGCTACACCTTC.

The chain employs TRBV5-4 and TRBJ1-2; D is possibly TRBD1 (5 bases). CDR1 SGHNT and CDR2 YYREEE come from the germline V gene (reference sequence). This CDR3 has 13 amino acids. Trimming shortened V by 4 bases and J by 1 base, and 8 bases separated the two germline ends. Written as DNA, the CDR3 is TGTGCCAGCAGCCCGGACATTAACTATGGCTACACCTTC. Its translation: CASSPDINYGYTF.

This clone has only a few counts. A read error may account for a junction end that differs from germline. The V gene is TRBV12-3 or TRBV12-4, the J gene TRBJ2-2, with a tentative D call TRBD2 (6 bases). This CDR3 spans 13 amino acids. The CDR3, as DNA: TGTGCCAGCAGTCTAGCGACTACCGGGGAGCTGTTTTTT. It specifies CASSLATTGELFF.

V is TRBV18 and J is TRBJ1-2; D call uncertain. CDR3 size: 15 residues. The germline V and J ends were trimmed by 2 bases and 0 bases, with 10 bases remaining between them. CDR1 KGHSH and CDR2 LQKENI come from the germline V gene. Here the CDR3 DNA reads TGTGCCAGCTCACCAGGGCGGACTACTAACTATGGCTACACCTTC. It specifies CASSPGRTTNYGYTF. The entire variable domain, with the rest obtained from reference TRBV18 and TRBJ1-2, is as follows: NAGVMQNPRHLVRRRGQEARLRCSPMKGHSHVYWYRQLPEEGLKFMVYLQKENIIDESGMPKERFSAEFPKEGPSILRIQQVVRGDSAAYFCASSPGRTTNYGYTFGSGTRLTVV.

This rearrangement joins TRBV7-9 to TRBJ1-1; possibly TRBD1 for D (5 bases). This CDR3 has 17 residues. The germline V and J ends were trimmed by 3 bases and 6 bases, with 23 bases remaining between them. The V gene's germline CDR1 is SEHNR and CDR2 FQNEAQ (reference sequence). CDR3 loop: CASSLVGSFGGRAEAFF. DNA of the CDR3: TGTGCCAGCAGCTTGGTCGGGAGCTTCGGGGGTAGGGCTGAAGCTTTCTTT.

The rearrangement links TRBV18 to TRBJ1-2; D call uncertain. Germline CDR1 and CDR2: KGHSH and LQKENI. With 6 bases removed from V and 8 bases from J, the gap between germline ends came to 16 bases. This CDR3 contains 13 residues. CDR3 in amino acids: CASSPLVGRGYTF. CDR3 sequence (DNA): TGTGCCAGCTCCCCTCTGGTCGGTCGGGGCTACACCTTC.

The chain has TRBV7-2 and TRBJ1-1; 7 bases map to TRBD1. J lost 5 bases, V lost 5 bases, and 8 bases had no gene match. This CDR3 comprises 14 residues. The germline gives CDR1 SGHTA, CDR2 FQGNSA. The CDR3 spells CASSHSSGGTEAFF. The CDR3, as DNA: TGTGCCAGCAGCCACTCCTCAGGGGGGACTGAAGCTTTCTTT. The whole variable domain, remainder taken from reference TRBV7-2 and TRBJ1-1, is GAGVSQSPSNKVTEKGKDVELRCDPISGHTALYWYRQSLGQGLEFLIYFQGNSAPDKSGLPSDRFSAERTGGSVSTLTIQRTQQEDSAVYLCASSHSSGGTEAFFGQGTRLTVV.

This clone has more than one count but fewer than ten. This sequence joins TRBV6-6 and TRBJ1-1, with D tentatively TRBD1 (5 bases). V was cut by 2 bases and J by 1 base, with 14 bases left in between. Germline loops: CDR1 MNHNY, CDR2 SVGAGI (reference sequence). This CDR3 spans 16 amino acids. This CDR3 reads CASSYPTDVGNTEAFF. As DNA, the CDR3 is TGTGCCAGCAGTTACCCGACAGATGTGGGGAACACTGAAGCTTTCTTT.

About this clone: Its ends do not fully match the called genes, so a read error is possible. The V gene is TRBV2, the J gene TRBJ1-1, with D maybe TRBD1 (5 bases). Germline-derived CDR1 and CDR2 are SNHLY and FYNNEI. CDR3 size: 13 residues. The CDR3 here is CASSDELRGKQVF. The CDR3 nucleotides are TGTGCCAGCAGTGATGAATTAAGGGGAAAACAGGTTTTT.

The chain uses TRBV15 and TRBJ2-2, with 9 bases matching TRBD1. The CDR3 extends over 15 amino acids. Germline V lookup: CDR1 LNHNV, CDR2 YYDKDF (reference sequence). J was trimmed by 3 bases and V by 7 bases; bases with no gene match: 6. The CDR3 is CATKAGQGHTGELFF. The CDR3 nucleotides are TGTGCCACCAAGGCGGGACAGGGTCACACCGGGGAGCTGTTTTTT. The full variable domain, rest sourced from reference TRBV15 and TRBJ2-2, is DAMVIQNPRYQVTQFGKPVTLSCSQTLNHNVMYWYQQKSSQAPKLLFHYYDKDFNNEADTPDNFQSRRPNTSFCFLDIRSPGLGDTAMYLCATKAGQGHTGELFFGEGSRLTVL.

The chain has TRBV9 and TRBJ2-2; 7 bases match TRBD1. The CDR3 contains 13 residues. The V and J ends lost 3 bases and 5 bases, in that order; junction bases with no gene match: 1. Germline values: CDR1 SGDLS, CDR2 YYNGEE. In DNA, the CDR3 is TGTGCCAGCAGCGGACAGGGTACCGGGGAGCTGTTTTTT. This codes for CASSGQGTGELFF.

The rearrangement joins TRBV27 to TRBJ2-2, with 7 bases aligning to TRBD1. The germline CDR1 and CDR2 sequences are MNHEY and SMNVEV (reference sequence). This CDR3 is built from 15 residues. J was trimmed by 1 base and V by 6 bases; bases with no gene match: 5. The CDR3 spells CASRRQGRNTGELFF. Here the CDR3 DNA reads TGTGCCAGCAGAAGACAGGGAAGGAACACCGGGGAGCTGTTTTTT.

The chain employs TRBV6-5 and TRBJ1-3; TRBD1 matches at 8 bases. V trimming: 7 bases; J trimming: 0 bases; junction bases outside the gene matches: 2. The germline CDR1 and CDR2 sequences are MNHEY and SVGAGI. The CDR3 is 14 amino acids. CDR3 loop: CASTDRGSGNTIYF. CDR3 nucleotide sequence: TGTGCCAGCACCGACAGGGGCTCTGGAAACACCATATATTTT.

The chain combines TRBV5-1 with TRBJ1-2; TRBD1 matches at 10 bases. Germline-derived CDR1 and CDR2 are SGHRS and YFSETQ. This CDR3 is 15 amino acids long. V trimming: 4 bases; J trimming: 8 bases; junction bases outside the gene matches: 11. The CDR3 region is CASSPGDRGLNGYTF. CDR3 DNA: TGCGCCAGCAGCCCTGGGGACAGGGGCCTTAACGGCTACACCTTC.

This clone was seen more than once but under ten times. The rearrangement joins TRBV4-1 to TRBJ1-4, with D perhaps matching TRBD1 (6 bases). The CDR3 sequence is 16 residues long. The germline V and J ends were trimmed by 4 bases and 3 bases, with 15 bases remaining between them. Looked up from germline, CDR1 is MGHRA and CDR2 is YSYEKL. The CDR3 spells CASSLQLWGPNEKLFF. In DNA form, the CDR3 reads TGCGCCAGCAGCCTTCAATTGTGGGGGCCTAATGAAAAACTGTTTTTT.

This clone was counted once. The chain uses TRBV19 and TRBJ1-5; no clear D. The CDR3 totals 14 residues. The germline CDR1 and CDR2 sequences are LNHDA and SQIVND (reference sequence). The V end lost 5 bases, the J end lost 3 bases, and 11 bases lay between the germline ends. CDR3 sequence (DNA): TGTGCCAGTAGTCAGTACACACCCAATCAGCCCCAGCATTTT. Its translation: CASSQYTPNQPQHF. The full variable domain, rest sourced from reference TRBV19 and TRBJ1-5, is DGGITQSPKYLFRKEGQNVTLSCEQNLNHDAMYWYRQDPGQGLRLIYYSQIVNDFQKGDIAEGYSVSREKKESFPLTVTSAQKNPTAFYLCASSQYTPNQPQHFGDGTRLSIL.

This clone was recorded once. This chain joins TRBV18 and TRBJ1-5; the match to TRBD1 covers 10 bases. This CDR3 is 15 amino acids long. In germline, CDR1 is KGHSH, CDR2 LQKENI. After removal of 5 bases from V and 8 bases from J, the junction contained 9 bases not matched to a gene. This chain's CDR3 is CASSKTGGSGEPQHF. CDR3 nucleotides: TGTGCCAGCTCAAAGACAGGGGGCTCGGGGGAGCCCCAGCATTTT.

This clone has just one count. V is TRBV30 and J is TRBJ2-7; 7 positions agree with TRBD1. The germline CDR1 and CDR2 sequences are GTSNPN and SVGIG (reference sequence). Trimming removed 7 bases from V and 1 base from J; junction bases left unmatched: 4. This CDR3 has 12 residues. The CDR3 coding sequence is TGTGCCTTACAGGGGCCTTCCTACGAGCAGTACTTC. It codes for CALQGPSYEQYF.

The chain links TRBV6-6 to TRBJ1-4; D is possibly TRBD1 (5 bases). The CDR3 spans 15 residues. Germline V gene data show CDR1 as MNHNY and CDR2 as SVGAGI (reference sequence). Trimming took off 1 base at V and 4 bases at J, with 10 bases between the two ends. CDR3 protein: CASSYYGRDNEKLFF. The CDR3 region has the DNA TGTGCCAGCAGTTACTATGGCAGGGATAATGAAAAACTGTTTTTT.

This clone was found once. V is TRBV30 and J is TRBJ2-6; 8 nucleotides agree with TRBD1. This CDR3 has 16 residues. Germline V gives CDR1 GTSNPN, CDR2 SVGIG (reference sequence). The junction had 1 base not matched to a gene; V was cut back by 0 bases and J by 0 bases. CDR3 bases: TGTGCCTGGAGTGTACAGGGGGGCTCTGGGGCCAACGTCCTGACTTTC. This encodes CAWSVQGGSGANVLTF.

V usage is TRBV5-4 and J usage is TRBJ2-7; a weak D match, TRBD2 (5 bases). CDR1 is SGHNT and CDR2 is YYREEE in the germline V gene (reference sequence). CDR3 length: 14 amino acids. Deletions cut 1 base from V and 2 bases from J, with 10 bases between. In nucleotides, the CDR3 is TGTGCCAGCAGCTTGTACGGACTTACCTACGAGCAGTACTTC. This encodes CASSLYGLTYEQYF. Variable domain in full (rest from reference TRBV5-4 and TRBJ2-7): ETGVTQSPTHLIKTRGQQVTLRCSSQSGHNTVSWYQQALGQGPQFIFQYYREEENGRGNFPPRFSGLQFPNYSSELNVNALELDDSALYLCASSLYGLTYEQYFGPGTRLTVT.

The genes are TRBV27 and TRBJ1-1; a weak D match, TRBD1 (6 bases). CDR1 MNHEY and CDR2 SMNVEV come from the germline V gene (reference sequence). This CDR3 is 18 amino acids long. Trimming stripped 0 bases from V and 3 bases from J, with 20 bases between. The chain's CDR3 is CASSLSAIIGGQDTEAFF. The CDR3 nucleotides read TGTGCCAGCAGTTTATCCGCGATTATCGGGGGGCAGGACACTGAAGCTTTCTTT.